This TCR beta chain was captured by sequencing in a study of human T cells and chemical hapten exposure. Background on the study: TCR yield per sample varied, mainly due to pooled library volumes.

Noted time point: healthy volunteer bleed at 2 weeks. Unfractionated whole blood yielded the extracted total RNA. After removal of 3 bases from V and 6 bases from J, the junction contained 15 bases not matched to a gene. Per germline, CDR1 SGHNT and CDR2 YYREEE (reference sequence). This CDR3 is built from 17 residues. TCRdb re-called the RACE reads with MiXCR, one entry per CDR3 protein. The sample holds just over 90,000 distinct CDR3 sequences, about 8.6% seen once. This TCR came from a female donor in good health. Some clones in this sample may be carry-over from other donors' samples. Sequenced: whole blood. The chain employs TRBV5-4 and TRBJ2-3; 8 bases align to TRBD2. The CDR3 reads CASSSPTEAGEGDTQYF. Here the CDR3 DNA reads TGTGCCAGCAGCTCTCCCACCGAAGCGGGGGAAGGGGATACGCAGTATTTT.